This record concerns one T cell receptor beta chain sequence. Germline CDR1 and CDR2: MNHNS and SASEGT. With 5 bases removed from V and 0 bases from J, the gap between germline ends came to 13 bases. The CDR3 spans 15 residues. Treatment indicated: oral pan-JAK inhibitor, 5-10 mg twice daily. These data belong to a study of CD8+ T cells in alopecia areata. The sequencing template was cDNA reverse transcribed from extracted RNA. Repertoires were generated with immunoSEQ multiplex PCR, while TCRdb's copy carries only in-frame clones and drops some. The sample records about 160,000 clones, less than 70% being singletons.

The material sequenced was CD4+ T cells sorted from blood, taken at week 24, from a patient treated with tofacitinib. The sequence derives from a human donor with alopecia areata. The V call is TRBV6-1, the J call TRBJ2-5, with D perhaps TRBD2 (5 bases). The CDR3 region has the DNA TGTGCCAGCAGTTTAAATGCCGGGGACCAAGAGACCCAGTACTTC. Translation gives CASSLNAGDQETQYF.